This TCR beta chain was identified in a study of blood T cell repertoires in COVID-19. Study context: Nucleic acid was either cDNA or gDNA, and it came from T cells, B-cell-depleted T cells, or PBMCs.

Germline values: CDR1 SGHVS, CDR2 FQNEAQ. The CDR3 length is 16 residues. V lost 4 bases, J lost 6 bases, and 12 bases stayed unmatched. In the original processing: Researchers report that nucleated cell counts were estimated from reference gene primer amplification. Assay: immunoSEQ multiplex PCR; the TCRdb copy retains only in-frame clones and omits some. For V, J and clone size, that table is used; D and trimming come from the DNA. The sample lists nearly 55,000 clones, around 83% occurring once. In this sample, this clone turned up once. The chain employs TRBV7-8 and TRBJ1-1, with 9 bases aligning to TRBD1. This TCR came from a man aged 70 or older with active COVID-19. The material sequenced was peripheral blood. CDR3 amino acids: CASSSSGTGMVSEAFF. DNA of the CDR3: TGTGCCAGCAGCTCATCCGGGACAGGGATGGTCTCTGAAGCTTTCTTT.